These 6 T cell receptor beta chains were sequenced from one sample in a study of human T cells and chemical hapten exposure (dated by TCRdb to 2020 to 2022). The library was generated by RACE. Instrument used: NextSeq 500. Clones were called with MiXCR by TCRdb after fastp trimmed the public reads at Q25, and only in-frame beta chains were retained. Duplicate CDR3 protein sequences are folded into a single record with the most common DNA and genes. The table for this sample lists just under 350,000 distinct CDR3 sequences; 6% to 8.5% of them were counted only once. 8.4% of the sample lies in the top ten. In the paper's terms, the time point label means: patch test 1, 2 weeks after DPC sensitization. Reading the label with the study, this specimen's treatment or condition is: therapeutic diphenylcyclopropenone sensitization with weekly scalp DPC. The material was whole blood, obtained in connection with sensitization to the hapten diphenylcyclopropenone (DPC). The receptors stem from a woman in her late teens or twenties with alopecia areata. Some clones in this sample may be carry-over from other donors' samples.

The sample holds a few counts of this clonotype. This chain connects TRBV3-1 to TRBJ2-7, with 7 bases lining up with TRBD2. The CDR3 has 14 amino acids. The V gene's germline CDR1 is LGHDT and CDR2 YNNKEL (reference sequence). V shed 6 bases and J 5 bases; nucleotides not matched to a gene: 10. The CDR3 coding sequence is TGTGCCAGCAGTCCAGTTGGGACTACCGACGAGCAGTACTTC. Residues: CASSPVGTTDEQYF.

The chain is built from TRBV6-2 or TRBV6-3 and TRBJ2-1; 9 bases line up with TRBD1. Germline loops: CDR1 MNHEY, CDR2 SVGEGT. V gave up 4 bases and J gave up 6 bases; unmatched junction bases: 10. This CDR3 comprises 16 residues. The CDR3 loop reads CASSSPGTGKGNEQFF. Written as DNA, the CDR3 is TGTGCCAGCAGTTCACCCGGGACAGGGAAAGGCAATGAGCAGTTCTTC.

The CDR3 DNA is TGTGCCAGCAGCTACCGGACAGGGGGCTACAGCACGAACACTGAAGCTTTCTTT. This gives the protein CASSYRTGGYSTNTEAFF. The chain carries TRBV12-3 or TRBV12-4 and TRBJ1-1; 11 nucleotides align to TRBD1. V lost 6 bases and J lost 1; bases outside the gene matches: 13. The CDR3 totals 18 residues.

The chain carries TRBV24-1 and TRBJ1-1, with a possible D match to TRBD1 (5 bases). The CDR3 is 13 residues long. V was shortened by 3 bases and J by 6 bases, with 10 bases between the two germline ends. CDR1 is KGHDR, CDR2 SFDVKD, per germline. The CDR3 reads CATSDTGTAEAFF. Here the CDR3 DNA reads TGTGCCACCAGTGATACTGGGACCGCTGAAGCTTTCTTT.

This clonotype was seen a few times. This chain joins TRBV20-1 and TRBJ1-1, with TRBD1 matching over 10 bases. Germline V lookup: CDR1 DFQATT, CDR2 SNEGSKA (reference sequence). This CDR3 contains 15 residues. V gave up 5 bases and J gave up 5 bases; unmatched junction bases: 11. Here the CDR3 reads CSAARDRGFETEAFF. CDR3 coding DNA: TGCAGTGCTGCCCGGGACAGGGGTTTTGAAACTGAAGCTTTCTTT.

This rearrangement joins TRBV6-6 to TRBJ1-3; 7 nucleotides line up with TRBD1. Germline CDR1 is MNHNY and CDR2 is SVGAGI (reference sequence). This CDR3 contains 14 residues. With 6 bases clipped from V and 1 base from J, the junction kept 3 bases outside the gene matches. CDR3: CASSGTESGNTIYF. The DNA for the CDR3 is TGTGCCAGCAGCGGGACAGAATCTGGAAACACCATATATTTT.